A selection of T cell receptor beta chains follows, all from one sample in a study of cytomegalovirus exposure and HLA in healthy donors. TCRdb's copy holds only in-frame clones and misses some; the assay was immunoSEQ multiplex PCR. The sample carries about 160,000 clones, 60% to 75% recorded once. The specimen was PBMCs. The receptors originated from a woman between 45 and 60 years old in good health and CMV-seropositive. Both conserved end residues are part of each CDR3. The order of the fields is D gene, V gene, clone size, J gene, CDR3 DNA, CDR3 protein. The D gene is left open where the match is weak. Expanded clones get a size class; other rows say once, few or many, or leave the size out.

-	TRBV9	-	TRBJ1-4	TGTGCCAGCAGCGTAGCTACAGGGTTAGGTGAAAAACTGTTTTTT	CASSVATGLGEKLFF
-	TRBV2	-	TRBJ2-7	TGTGCCAGCAGTGCTCAGAACTACGAGCAGTACTTC	CASSAQNYEQYF
-	TRBV6-1	-	TRBJ1-2	TGTGCCAGCAAAGCCACGATAGCCTATGGCTACACCTTC	CASKATIAYGYTF
TRBD1	TRBV7-9	-	TRBJ1-5	TGTGCCAGCAGCTTGGGACAGGGTTCACAGCCCCAGCATTTT	CASSLGQGSQPQHF
-	TRBV2	once	TRBJ1-1	TGTGCCAGCAGTGACGCCCAAGACAGACCGAACACTGAAGCTTTCTTT	CASSDAQDRPNTEAFF
-	TRBV30	once	TRBJ1-1	TGTGCCTGCAATTTGGGGATGGGGGGCACTGAAGCTTTCTTT	CACNLGMGGTEAFF
-	TRBV5-4	-	TRBJ2-5	TGTGCCAGCAGCTGGCCCGGGGGGACCCAGTACTTC	CASSWPGGTQYF
TRBD1	TRBV5-1	-	TRBJ2-5	TGCGCCAGCAGCTTGGGACAGGGGGGAGAGACCCAGTACTTC	CASSLGQGGETQYF
TRBD1	TRBV14	once	TRBJ1-2	TGTGCCAGCAGCCAAGATCGCACAGGGGGCCATGGCTACACCTTC	CASSQDRTGGHGYTF
-	TRBV7-2	-	TRBJ1-6	TGTGCCAGCAGCCTTTTGGACATTTCACCCCTCCACTTT	CASSLLDISPLHF
-	TRBV5-1	-	TRBJ2-7	TGCGCCAGCAGCTTGGACAGGGCTTTGGGGGAGCAGTACTTC	CASSLDRALGEQYF
-	TRBV6-5	-	TRBJ2-5	TGTGCCAGCAGGCCTGCCTTGGCGGCCCGGGAGACCCAGTACTTC	CASRPALAARETQYF
TRBD1	TRBV18	-	TRBJ1-1	TGTGCCAGCTCACCAGGGACAGGCACTGAAGCTTTCTTT	CASSPGTGTEAFF
TRBD1	TRBV10-3	once	TRBJ1-1	TGTGCCATCAGTGAGGGACAGGGTATGAACACTGAAGCTTTCTTT	CAISEGQGMNTEAFF
-	TRBV11-2	-	TRBJ2-1	TGTGCCAGCAGCTTATGGGGACAAACGACCTACAATGAGCAGTTCTTC	CASSLWGQTTYNEQFF
TRBD2	TRBV5-4	-	TRBJ2-3	TGTGCCAGCAGCTTTGAGCGGGGCGCAGATACGCAGTATTTT	CASSFERGADTQYF
-	TRBV6-1	-	TRBJ1-5	TGTGCCAGCAGTGGGTACGGGGTTAGCAATCAGCCCCAGCATTTT	CASSGYGVSNQPQHF
-	TRBV11-2	-	TRBJ2-1	TGTGCCAGCAGCCAGGGGACCTACAATGAGCAGTTCTTC	CASSQGTYNEQFF
-	TRBV9	-	TRBJ2-1	TGTGCCAGCAGCGTAGGGGAGGCCTACAATGAGCAGTTCTTC	CASSVGEAYNEQFF
TRBD1	TRBV7-3	few	TRBJ1-4	TGTGCCAGCAGCCCTGGGCGGACAGGGAGCGCTAATGAAAAACTGTTTTTT	CASSPGRTGSANEKLFF
-	TRBV9	-	TRBJ2-3	TGTGCCAGCAGCGCTTTCACAGATACGCAGTATTTT	CASSAFTDTQYF
TRBD2	TRBV11-3	-	TRBJ2-2	TGTGCCAGCAGCTTCGGCGGGGGGCGAGGGGAGCTGTTTTTT	CASSFGGGRGELFF
-	TRBV7-6	-	TRBJ2-1	TGTGCCAGCAGCTTAGGTGCAGGAACCACCTACAATGAGCAGTTCTTC	CASSLGAGTTYNEQFF
-	TRBV19	-	TRBJ2-1	TGTGCCAGTAGTAGAACAGCTTTCTCCTACAATGAGCAGTTCTTC	CASSRTAFSYNEQFF
TRBD2	TRBV2	-	TRBJ2-2	TGTGCCAGCGGCGGGACTAGCTACACCGGGGAGCTGTTTTTT	CASGGTSYTGELFF
-	TRBV29-1	once	TRBJ2-5	TGCAGCGTTGGGAGAACCGGGACTCCCAGAGAGACCCAGTACTTC	CSVGRTGTPRETQYF